This passage covers 3 T cell receptor beta chains from one sample sequenced in a study of blood T cell repertoires in COVID-19. TCRdb's copy holds only in-frame clones and misses some; the assay was immunoSEQ multiplex PCR. The sample contains around 250,000 clones, nearly 90% of which appear only once. Sequenced material: peripheral blood. The source is a woman aged 55-75 years with COVID-19, enrolled during active disease.

The V and J genes are TRBV6-2 or TRBV6-3 and TRBJ2-5; possibly TRBD2 for D (5 bases). There are 13 residues in the CDR3. Germline-derived CDR1 and CDR2 are MNHEY and SVGEGT. V shed 0 bases and J shed 8 bases, with 10 bases lying between them. CDR3 nucleotide sequence: TGTGCCAGCAGTTACTCCACTAGTCCCACCCAGTACTTC. This codes for CASSYSTSPTQYF.

The chain recombines TRBV5-1 with TRBJ1-6, with 7 bases lining up with TRBD1. Germline V lookup: CDR1 SGHRS, CDR2 YFSETQ. The CDR3 spans 17 residues. J gave up 10 bases and V 4 bases, and 17 bases lay outside the gene matches. CDR3 in DNA: TGCGCCAGCAGCGGACGAGTACAGGGGAGCGGTGGATCACCCCTCCACTTT. It is translated as CASSGRVQGSGGSPLHF. Full variable domain (missing parts from reference TRBV5-1 and TRBJ1-6): KAGVTQTPRYLIKTRGQQVTLSCSPISGHRSVSWYQQTPGQGLQFLFEYFSETQRNKGNFPGRFSGRQFSNSRSEMNVSTLELGDSALYLCASSGRVQGSGGSPLHFGNGTRLTVT.

The chain employs TRBV7-2 and TRBJ2-4; unclear D gene. The germline gives CDR1 SGHTA, CDR2 FQGNSA. V was shortened by 2 bases and J by 6 bases, with 8 bases between the two germline ends. The CDR3 contains 13 residues. The CDR3 region is CASSLLAVNIQYF. CDR3 DNA sequence: TGTGCCAGCAGCTTATTGGCAGTAAACATTCAGTACTTC.